This T cell receptor beta chain was profiled in a study of T cells expressing NK-cell markers. The CDR3 extends over 15 amino acids. CDR1 WSHSY and CDR2 SAAADI come from the germline V gene. TCRdb reworked the 5' RACE reads into one entry per CDR3 protein, no DNA. Reported are about 460,000 distinct CDR3 sequences; the ten largest clones contain about 1.5%. Sequenced sample: blood T cells: a sorted CD56 or NKG2C T cell subset, CD4+ or CD8+ T cells, or bulk PBMC T cells (not recorded which). The receptor's source is a woman aged 50 to 65 in good health. The genes are TRBV10-2 and TRBJ2-3; TCRdb's assignment of TRBD1 cannot be checked, as there is no DNA. The CDR3 sequence: CASSEARRYADTQYF.